This is a list of T cell receptor beta chains from one sample in a study of blood T cell repertoires in COVID-19. The assay was immunoSEQ multiplex PCR, and TCRdb's table has in-frame clones only and misses some. This sample has 250,000 or so clones; about 93% occur once, and the top ten carry more than 0.65%. Sequencing input: peripheral blood. Receptors originate from a man between 25 and 39 years old with COVID-19, enrolled during active disease. CDR3s include the opening cysteine and the closing phenylalanine or tryptophan. A D gene is named only where the DNA matches it firmly. The size of a clone is reported for some rows only, either as once, few or many, or as a class for expanded clones.

d_call j_call clone_size v_call cdr3_aa cdr3_nt
. TRBJ1-5 . TRBV6-5 CASRQSSNQPQHF TGTGCCAGCAGACAGAGTAGCAATCAGCCCCAGCATTTT
TRBD1 TRBJ2-1 once TRBV29-1 CSVGTGGHEQFF TGCAGCGTCGGGACAGGCGGACATGAGCAGTTCTTC
TRBD1 TRBJ2-7 . TRBV3-1/TRBV3-2 CASSRPDRSSYEQYF TGTGCCAGCAGCCGGCCGGACAGGAGCTCCTACGAGCAGTACTTC
TRBD1 TRBJ2-7 . TRBV7-2 CASSLAAFRGRYEQYF TGTGCCAGCAGCTTAGCGGCATTCAGGGGGCGTTACGAGCAGTACTTC
. TRBJ1-2 few TRBV5-1 CASREQEEHGYTF TGCGCCAGCAGGGAACAGGAAGAACATGGCTACACCTTC
. TRBJ2-7 . TRBV11-1 CASSPSSPYEQYF TGTGCCAGCAGCCCCAGTTCTCCCTACGAGCAGTACTTC
TRBD1 TRBJ1-2 . TRBV5-1 CASSLKGQGLDGYTF TGCGCCAGCAGCTTAAAGGGACAGGGGTTAGATGGCTACACCTTC
TRBD1 TRBJ2-3 . TRBV7-3 CASSFGGTGTDTQYF TGTGCCAGCAGCTTTGGCGGGACAGGGACGGATACGCAGTATTTT
. TRBJ1-1 . TRBV2 CASSRQVPNTEAFF TGTGCCAGCAGTAGACAGGTACCGAACACTGAAGCTTTCTTT
TRBD1 TRBJ1-1 few TRBV11-2 CASSLVEGAKAFF TGTGCCAGCAGCTTAGTGGAGGGGGCAAAAGCTTTCTTT
TRBD1 TRBJ1-1 . TRBV7-9 CASSLAGGGEAFF TGTGCCAGCAGCTTAGCAGGGGGCGGCGAAGCTTTCTTT
. TRBJ2-1 . TRBV30 CASMGGRYNEQFF TGTGCCTCGATGGGGGGGCGATACAATGAGCAGTTCTTC
TRBD2 TRBJ2-1 . TRBV19 CASSITSGGEYNEQFF TGTGCCAGTAGTATTACTAGCGGGGGGGAATACAATGAGCAGTTCTTC
. TRBJ1-4 . TRBV19 CASSAGQSLNEKLFF TGTGCCAGTAGTGCCGGACAGTCTTTAAATGAAAAACTGTTTTTT
. TRBJ1-4 . TRBV2 CASGLGNEKLFF TGTGCCAGCGGTCTCGGTAATGAAAAACTGTTTTTT
TRBD1 TRBJ2-2 . TRBV10-3 CAIRTGSTGELFF TGTGCCATCAGGACAGGGTCCACCGGGGAGCTGTTTTTT
. TRBJ1-2 . TRBV18 CASSLEGGSGYTF TGTGCCAGCTCACTGGAGGGAGGTTCGGGCTACACCTTC
TRBD1 TRBJ1-4 . TRBV9 CASSVQPFAGGVGEKLFF TGTGCCAGCAGCGTACAGCCGTTCGCAGGGGGCGTGGGAGAAAAACTGTTTTTT
TRBD1 TRBJ2-3 . TRBV19 CASAGTATDTQYF TGTGCCAGTGCCGGGACAGCGACAGATACGCAGTATTTT